This TCR beta chain was recorded in a study of post-analysis software for immune sequencing data. Sequencing libraries made from TCR beta cDNA carried unique molecular identifiers. TCRdb itself ran the PCR reads through MiXCR, one entry per CDR3 protein. Of over 700,000 distinct CDR3 sequences listed, roughly 30% are singletons. Germline assignment: CDR1 LNHNV and CDR2 YYDKDF (reference sequence). The ends were cut back, 0 bases at V and 4 bases at J, with 6 bases in the middle. CDR3 length: 13 amino acids. This clonotype turned up a few times. The antigen is unknown. Findings and limits, study-wide: Multiple sclerosis patients showed significantly lower normalized Chao1 diversity than controls did. Patients carried roughly 5 TRBV segments more frequently than controls did, and TRBV5-6, TRBV5-1 and TRBV20-1 were among them. The authors found that F measure strongly co-clustered same-batch samples.

V gene TRBV15 combines with J gene TRBJ2-5; D is undetermined. The sequencing input was blood. The TCR originated in a girl aged 5-17 years with multiple sclerosis. The CDR3 DNA follows: TGTGCCACCAGCAGAGACCGCCGAGAGACCCAGTACTTC. This encodes CATSRDRRETQYF.